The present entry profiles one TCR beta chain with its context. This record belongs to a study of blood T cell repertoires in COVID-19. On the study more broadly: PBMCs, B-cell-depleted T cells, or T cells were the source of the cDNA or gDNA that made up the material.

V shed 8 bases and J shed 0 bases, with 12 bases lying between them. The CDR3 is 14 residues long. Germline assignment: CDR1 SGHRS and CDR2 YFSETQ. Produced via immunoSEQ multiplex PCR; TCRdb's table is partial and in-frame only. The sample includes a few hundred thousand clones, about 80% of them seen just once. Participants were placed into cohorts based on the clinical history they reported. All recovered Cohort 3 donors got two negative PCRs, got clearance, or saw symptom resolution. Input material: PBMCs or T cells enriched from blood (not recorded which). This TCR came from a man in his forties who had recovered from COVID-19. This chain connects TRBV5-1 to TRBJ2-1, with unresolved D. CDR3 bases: TGCGCCAGTACCATACTTCTCTCCTACAATGAGCAGTTCTTC. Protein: CASTILLSYNEQFF.